This TCR beta chain was identified in a study of identical twins. One entry per CDR3 protein, called by TCRdb with MiXCR from the 5' RACE reads. The sample lists some 630,000 distinct CDR3 sequences, roughly 7.2% occurring once. The CDR3 extends over 16 amino acids. V shed 1 base and J shed 1 base, with 11 bases lying between them. CDR1 DFQATT and CDR2 SNEGSKA come from the germline V gene (reference sequence). This clonotype was seen only a few times. A further study also used this sample, focusing on yellow fever vaccine responses in identical twins.

The material sequenced was PBMCs. The chain carries TRBV20-1 and TRBJ1-6, with a weak D call TRBD1 (6 bases). The origin of this receptor is a woman between 18 and 29 years old in good health. In DNA, the CDR3 is TGCAGTGCTAGAGCAGAACAGGGATCCTATAATTCACCCCTCCACTTT. Encoded protein: CSARAEQGSYNSPLHF.